Presented here are 20 T cell receptor beta chains from one specimen sequenced in a study of spatial heterogeneity in lung cancer. Time point here: sample taken at primary tumor resection. The sequenced material consisted of unsorted whole RNA from tumor, nontumor lung or frozen PBMC. TCRdb reanalysed the 5' RACE reads using MiXCR and keeps one entry per CDR3 protein. The table records roughly 100,000 distinct CDR3 sequences, roughly 10% of them present only once. Here the sequenced sample was PBMCs, taken at surgery. The receptors were gathered from a male donor with early-stage non-small cell lung cancer.

At least ten counts were recorded for this clonotype. The V and J genes are TRBV12-3 or TRBV12-4 and TRBJ2-6, with a tentative D call TRBD2 (5 bases). The CDR3 is 15 amino acids. Trimming took 3 bases from V and 4 from J, leaving 10 bases between them. The CDR3 DNA reads as TGTGCCAGCAGTTTGTGGGGAGCGGGGGCCAACGTCCTGACTTTC. Amino acid sequence: CASSLWGAGANVLTF.

The table lists this clonotype with many counts. This sequence joins TRBV9 and TRBJ1-1; no firm D call. The germline V gene has CDR1 SGDLS and CDR2 YYNGEE. The CDR3 extends over 13 amino acids. V lost 0 bases and J lost 4, with 7 bases in between. The CDR3 bases are TGTGCCAGCAGCGTAGGGACCGTCACTGAAGCTTTCTTT. This codes for CASSVGTVTEAFF.

This clonotype was seen ten or more times. This chain joins TRBV29-1 and TRBJ1-1; TRBD1 agrees at 8 bases. The CDR3 totals 15 residues. Germline V gene sequence: CDR1 SQVTM, CDR2 ANQGSEA. Trimming cost V 3 bases and J 4 bases; bases outside gene matches: 10. CDR3 sequence (DNA): TGCAGCGTTGATTGGGGTTACAGGGGGAGCACTGAAGCTTTCTTT. Its translation: CSVDWGYRGSTEAFF.

This clonotype was seen ten or more times. This chain links TRBV19 with TRBJ2-1, with 12 bases aligning to TRBD2. The V and J ends lost 5 bases and 4 bases, in that order; junction bases with no gene match: 6. CDR3 length: 16 amino acids. The germline V gene has CDR1 LNHDA and CDR2 SQIVND (reference sequence). As DNA, the CDR3 is TGTGCCAGTAGTCCCCTGACTAGCGGGGGATACAATGAGCAGTTCTTC. Translating gives CASSPLTSGGYNEQFF.

The chain has TRBV18 and TRBJ1-2, with D perhaps matching TRBD1 (5 bases). The length of the CDR3 is 15 residues. Germline CDR1 KGHSH, CDR2 LQKENI. V was pared by 3 bases and J by 6 bases, with 17 bases between. The CDR3, as DNA: TGTGCCAGCTCACCCGAAACAGGAGGAGGTAATGGCTACACCTTC. Translation gives CASSPETGGGNGYTF.

This chain uses TRBV5-6 with TRBJ2-7; 10 nucleotides align to TRBD2. The CDR3 has 15 residues. The V gene's germline CDR1 is SGHDT and CDR2 YYEEEE. With 4 bases clipped from V and 4 bases from J, the junction kept 8 bases outside the gene matches. The CDR3 protein is CASSTGLAVEYEQYF. CDR3 DNA sequence: TGTGCCAGCAGCACAGGACTAGCGGTTGAATACGAGCAGTACTTC.

This clonotype has ten or more counts. The rearrangement uses TRBV20-1 and TRBJ2-4; 10 bases agree with TRBD1. CDR1 and CDR2 from the germline V gene are DFQATT and SNEGSKA (reference sequence). The CDR3 has 15 residues. For the CDR3, the DNA is TGCAGCTCGGGACAGGGGTTCCTAGCCAAAAACATTCAGTACTTC. The encoded protein is CSSGQGFLAKNIQYF.

This clonotype was seen a handful of times. This chain uses TRBV7-2 with TRBJ2-1; a possible D gene is TRBD2 (6 bases). Germline V gene data show CDR1 as SGHTA and CDR2 as FQGNSA. The CDR3 is 16 residues long. Trimming shortened V by 2 bases and J by 9 bases, and 20 bases separated the two germline ends. Here the CDR3 reads CASSLYLASVGGEQFF. Here the CDR3 DNA reads TGTGCCAGCAGCTTATATTTGGCTAGCGTAGGAGGTGAGCAGTTCTTC.

Ten or more counts support this clonotype. The chain uses TRBV29-1 and TRBJ2-7, with 8 bases lining up with TRBD2. The CDR3 is 13 residues long. Germline CDR1 SQVTM, CDR2 ANQGSEA. J was trimmed by 2 bases and V by 3 bases; bases with no gene match: 3. The CDR3 region has the DNA TGCAGCGTTGATGGAGCGGGGGCCTACGAGCAGTACTTC. It encodes CSVDGAGAYEQYF.

This clonotype was observed many times. The gene calls are TRBV20-1 and TRBJ1-2, with 9 bases fitting TRBD1. With V trimmed by 6 bases and J by 4 bases, 3 bases remained unmatched. The CDR3 totals 12 residues. Germline values: CDR1 DFQATT, CDR2 SNEGSKA (reference sequence). In DNA form, the CDR3 reads TGCAGTGCGGGACAGGGTACCTATGGCTACACCTTC. Translation gives CSAGQGTYGYTF.

This clonotype was recorded many times. This chain connects TRBV27 to TRBJ2-1; D may correspond to TRBD1 or TRBD2 (5 bases each). CDR1 and CDR2 (germline): MNHEY, SMNVEV (reference sequence). Trimming took 3 bases from V and 9 from J, leaving 9 bases between them. There are 12 residues in the CDR3. The CDR3 DNA sequence: TGTGCCAGCAGTTTCTTGGGGACTGAGCAGTTCTTC. Protein product: CASSFLGTEQFF.

There are many counts of this clonotype. V is TRBV12-3 or TRBV12-4 and J is TRBJ2-1; D unclear. Trimming stripped 2 bases from V and 5 bases from J, with 7 bases between. This CDR3 region has 13 residues. DNA of the CDR3: TGTGCCAGCAGTTTAAGAGTGGACAATGAGCAGTTCTTC. Translation: CASSLRVDNEQFF.

The chain combines TRBV3-1 with TRBJ2-5; 16 bases align to TRBD2. V gave up 4 bases and J gave up 1 base; unmatched junction bases: 6. CDR3 length: 18 residues. Per germline, CDR1 LGHDT and CDR2 YNNKEL (reference sequence). The CDR3 region has the DNA TGTGCCAGCAGCCCCCCGGGACTAGCGGGGGGGTTCCAAGAGACCCAGTACTTC. It encodes CASSPPGLAGGFQETQYF.

The V gene is TRBV7-9, the J gene TRBJ2-5; 10 bases fit TRBD2. Trimming removed 1 base from V and 5 bases from J; junction bases left unmatched: 7. CDR3 length: 16 amino acids. The germline V gene encodes CDR1 SEHNR and CDR2 FQNEAQ (reference sequence). CDR3 residues: CASSLGTSGAEETQYF. DNA of the CDR3: TGTGCCAGCAGCTTAGGGACTAGCGGAGCGGAGGAGACCCAGTACTTC. The full variable domain, in which reference TRBV7-9 and TRBJ2-5 provide the parts outside the CDR3, is DTGVSQNPRHKITKRGQNVTFRCDPISEHNRLYWYRQTLGQGPEFLTYFQNEAQLEKSRLLSDRFSAERPKGSFSTLEIQRTEQGDSAMYLCASSLGTSGAEETQYFGPGTRLLVL.

This clonotype was seen repeatedly, ten times or more. The chain uses TRBV5-1 and TRBJ2-7; 10 nucleotides match TRBD2. V shed 3 bases, J shed 3 bases, and the junction held 3 bases outside the gene matches. Germline V gene lookup returns CDR1 SGHRS and CDR2 YFSETQ. CDR3 length: 14 amino acids. This CDR3 reads CASSSLAGDYEQYF. CDR3 nucleotides: TGCGCCAGCAGCTCTCTAGCGGGAGACTACGAGCAGTACTTC.

This clonotype was seen ten or more times. The chain uses TRBV5-1 and TRBJ1-2, with D perhaps TRBD1 (6 bases). V shed 5 bases and J shed 4 bases, with 9 bases lying between them. The CDR3 has 12 residues. Germline assignment: CDR1 SGHRS and CDR2 YFSETQ. CDR3 region: CASSRDTYGYTF. CDR3 coding DNA: TGCGCCAGCAGTAGGGACACCTATGGCTACACCTTC.

This clonotype was found a few times. The rearrangement links TRBV28 to TRBJ1-2; D gene uncertain. Trimming removed 7 bases at V and 6 bases at J, with 9 bases between. The CDR3 consists of 11 residues. CDR1 is MDHEN and CDR2 is SYDVKM in the germline V gene. Here the CDR3 reads CASTLGDGYTF. CDR3 nucleotide sequence: TGTGCCAGCACCCTCGGGGATGGCTACACCTTC.

This chain connects TRBV13 to TRBJ2-2; no clear D. Germline lookup yields CDR1 PRHDT and CDR2 FYEKMQ (reference sequence). The CDR3 consists of 16 residues. The V end lost 4 bases, the J end lost 1 base, and 13 bases lay between the germline ends. For the CDR3, the DNA is TGTGCCAGCAGCTCCTCCCGACGGATGAACACCGGGGAGCTGTTTTTT. Translation gives CASSSSRRMNTGELFF.

This clonotype came up a few times. V gene TRBV20-1 combines with J gene TRBJ2-7; D ambiguous. In germline, CDR1 is DFQATT, CDR2 SNEGSKA (reference sequence). This CDR3 has 13 amino acids. V lost 4 bases and J 0 bases, leaving 10 bases between the germline ends. CDR3 bases: TGCAGTGCTACCCTCAGGTCCTCCTACGAGCAGTACTTC. Translated, it gives CSATLRSSYEQYF.

This clonotype came up many times. The chain carries TRBV30 and TRBJ2-3; TRBD1 agrees at 7 bases. Trimming at V came to 6 bases and at J to 7 bases, leaving 10 bases not matched to a gene. The CDR3 is 13 residues long. The germline V gene encodes CDR1 GTSNPN and CDR2 SVGIG (reference sequence). The CDR3 loop reads CACRDSSKNTQYF. For the CDR3, the DNA is TGTGCCTGCCGGGACAGCTCCAAGAATACGCAGTATTTT.